These 27 T cell receptor beta chains originate from one sample sequenced in a study of cytomegalovirus exposure and HLA in healthy donors. The PCR made use of 60 Vbeta and 13 Jbeta primers. The data were produced by immunoSEQ multiplex PCR, yet TCRdb's version contains in-frame clones alone and is incomplete. The sample consists of 100,000 to 150,000 clones, approximately 74% of them appearing once. Sequenced material: PBMCs. The receptors shown here come from a male donor in good health and CMV-seronegative.

This sequence joins TRBV7-8 and TRBJ2-4; 10 bases match TRBD1. With V trimmed by 4 bases and J by 0 bases, 9 bases remained unmatched. Germline V gene data show CDR1 as SGHVS and CDR2 as FQNEAQ. CDR3 length: 18 residues. The CDR3 DNA follows: TGTGCCAGCAGCTATCCGGGACAGGGGCCAAAAGCCAAAAACATTCAGTACTTC. The encoded protein is CASSYPGQGPKAKNIQYF.

In regard to this clone: Other DNA sequences in this sample translate to the same CDR3. The CDR3 is CASSVASSSYEQYF. The CDR3 bases are TGTGCCAGCAGCGTAGCCTCTAGCTCCTACGAGCAGTACTTC. The chain links TRBV9 to TRBJ2-7; D gene uncertain. V lost 0 bases and J lost 0, with 7 bases in between. The CDR3 covers 14 residues. CDR1 SGDLS and CDR2 YYNGEE come from the germline V gene.

The chain uses TRBV11-2 and TRBJ1-4; TRBD1 might be the D (5 bases). The CDR3 sequence is 18 residues long. Per the germline V gene, CDR1 is SGHAT and CDR2 is FQNNGV. V dropped 2 bases and J dropped 8 bases, with 24 bases sitting between them. DNA for the CDR3: TGTGCCAGCAGCTTAAATGTTTTTGGTGGGGGGGTCGGGGAAAAACTGTTTTTT. It encodes CASSLNVFGGGVGEKLFF.

The gene calls are TRBV2 and TRBJ1-3; TRBD1 agrees at 9 bases. In germline, CDR1 is SNHLY, CDR2 FYNNEI. Germline trimming cut 4 bases from V and 0 bases from J; bases unmatched to any gene: 19. CDR3 length equals 21 residues. The CDR3 loop is CASSVPGQGRGPFLSGNTIYF. The CDR3 DNA reads TGTGCCAGCAGTGTCCCGGGACAGGGACGGGGCCCCTTTCTCTCTGGAAACACCATATATTTT.

The V call is TRBV2, the J call TRBJ1-2; TRBD1 is a possible D gene (5 bases). Germline V gives CDR1 SNHLY, CDR2 FYNNEI. The CDR3 has 14 residues. Trimming cost V 0 bases and J 8 bases, with 13 bases left between them. The CDR3 DNA reads as TGTGCCAGCAGTGAAGCGGGAGGGGTACAGGGCTACACCTTC. Residues: CASSEAGGVQGYTF.

The J gene is TRBJ2-7, the V gene TRBV5-4; 7 nucleotides line up with TRBD1. The V segment lost 4 bases and the J segment 7 bases; nucleotides outside the gene matches: 5. Germline V gives CDR1 SGHNT, CDR2 YYREEE (reference sequence). The CDR3 consists of 12 residues. Here the CDR3 reads CASSIGTDEQYF. DNA of the CDR3: TGTGCCAGCAGCATAGGGACAGATGAGCAGTACTTC.

The genes are TRBV29-1 and TRBJ2-2; possible D gene TRBD2, 5 bases. Germline assignment: CDR1 SQVTM and CDR2 ANQGSEA. Trimming removed 1 base at V and 5 bases at J, with 11 bases between. The CDR3 loop spans 14 amino acids. The chain's CDR3 is CSVEVGVKTGELFF. The CDR3 DNA sequence: TGCAGCGTTGAAGTGGGAGTAAAAACCGGGGAGCTGTTTTTT.

The gene calls are TRBV9 and TRBJ2-7; D is possibly TRBD2 (6 bases). The CDR3 runs to 13 residues. Germline CDR1 reads SGDLS; CDR2 reads YYNGEE. Trimming removed 4 bases at V and 7 bases at J, with 15 bases between. CDR3 nucleotides: TGTGCCAGCAGCCCTTCGGGAGTTGCAGAGCAGTACTTC. It codes for CASSPSGVAEQYF.

V and J are TRBV6-1 and TRBJ1-3; D gene unclear. V was clipped by 9 bases and J by 1 base, with 4 bases between them. The CDR3 totals 11 residues. CDR1 and CDR2 (germline): MNHNS, SASEGT. The CDR3 bases are TGTGCCAGAGCTTCTGGAAACACCATATATTTT. This encodes CARASGNTIYF.

This clone has only one observation. The V and J genes are TRBV4-2 and TRBJ2-7, with TRBD2 matching 9 bases. CDR3 length: 14 amino acids. CDR1 is LGHNA, CDR2 YNFKEQ, per germline. The V and J ends lost 2 bases and 3 bases, in that order; junction bases with no gene match: 2. Here the CDR3 DNA reads TGTGCCAGCAGCCAAAGGACTAGCGACTACGAGCAGTACTTC. As protein: CASSQRTSDYEQYF.

The genes are TRBV28 and TRBJ1-4; D might be TRBD1 (5 bases). Per the germline V gene, CDR1 is MDHEN and CDR2 is SYDVKM. V was shortened by 8 bases and J by 3 bases, with 13 bases between the two germline ends. The CDR3 consists of 14 residues. For the CDR3, the DNA is TGTGCCAGCTGGGGGGTGGGAGCTAATGAAAAACTGTTTTTT. It is translated as CASWGVGANEKLFF.

The chain couples TRBV5-8 to TRBJ2-1, with 9 bases identical to TRBD1. V dropped 4 bases and J dropped 8; count of bases not matched to a gene: 13. Germline CDR1 SGHTS, CDR2 YDEGEE. The CDR3 extends over 16 amino acids. Here the CDR3 reads CASSQKLGQGFYEQFF. The DNA of the CDR3 is TGTGCCAGCAGCCAGAAACTGGGACAGGGATTTTATGAGCAGTTCTTC. Full variable domain (outside the CDR3, taken from reference TRBV5-8 and TRBJ2-1): EAGVTQSPTHLIKTRGQQATLRCSPISGHTSVYWYQQALGLGLQFLLWYDEGEERNRGNFPPRFSGRQFPNYSSELNVNALELEDSALYLCASSQKLGQGFYEQFFGPGTRLTVL.

This chain joins TRBV9 and TRBJ1-1; 9 nucleotides match TRBD1. Germline-derived CDR1 and CDR2 are SGDLS and YYNGEE. V was pared by 0 bases and J by 7 bases, with 4 bases of the junction left unmatched. This CDR3 has 14 amino acids. Here the CDR3 DNA reads TGTGCCAGCAGCGTAGGGGACAGGGCGGTTGAAGCTTTCTTT. Translating it yields CASSVGDRAVEAFF.

This chain connects TRBV30 to TRBJ2-5; 12 bases map to TRBD2. This CDR3 has 18 residues. The J segment lost 1 base and the V segment lost 0 bases, leaving 9 bases of the junction unmatched. From germline, CDR1 is GTSNPN and CDR2 SVGIG (reference sequence). The CDR3 DNA reads as TGTGCCTGGAGTGTAACCCGGACTAGCGGGGCTTTCCAAGAGACCCAGTACTTC. This gives the protein CAWSVTRTSGAFQETQYF.

The rearrangement joins TRBV6-5 to TRBJ1-2; 7 bases are shared with TRBD1. Germline V lookup: CDR1 MNHEY, CDR2 SVGAGI. V gave up 0 bases and J gave up 3 bases; unmatched junction bases: 4. CDR3 size: 15 residues. DNA for the CDR3: TGTGCCAGCAGTTACTCGAACAGGGGCTACTATGGCTACACCTTC. Protein: CASSYSNRGYYGYTF.

The chain employs TRBV18 and TRBJ1-5, with TRBD1 matching 7 bases. Germline assignment: CDR1 KGHSH and CDR2 LQKENI. The V and J ends lost 8 bases and 5 bases, in that order; junction bases with no gene match: 9. This CDR3 is built from 14 residues. The CDR3: CASAKTGVDQPQHF. The DNA for the CDR3 is TGTGCCAGCGCTAAAACAGGGGTGGATCAGCCCCAGCATTTT.

This clone was detected only a few times. V is TRBV9 and J is TRBJ1-2; 8 nucleotides agree with TRBD1. The J segment lost 10 bases and the V segment lost 0 bases, leaving 5 bases of the junction unmatched. Germline V gene sequence: CDR1 SGDLS, CDR2 YYNGEE. This CDR3 is 13 amino acids long. CDR3 region: CASSVVGQGDYTF. CDR3 in DNA: TGTGCCAGCAGCGTAGTTGGACAGGGCGACTACACCTTC.

Comment on this clone: One junction end does not reproduce the germline sequence, and a read error may be involved. The chain links TRBV7-3 to TRBJ2-6, with TRBD2 as a possible D gene (6 bases). The CDR3 is 11 amino acids. The germline CDR1 and CDR2 sequences are SGHTA and FQGTGA. The CDR3: CASSLGGTVAF. CDR3 coding DNA: TGTGCCAGCAGCTTAGGGGGGACTGTGGCTTTC.

The CDR3 spells CASSRRQGKYNEQFF. The CDR3, as DNA: TGTGCCAGCTCACGAAGACAGGGAAAGTACAATGAGCAGTTCTTC. The V and J genes are TRBV18 and TRBJ2-1; TRBD1 matches 7 bases. This CDR3 spans 15 amino acids. V was clipped by 4 bases and J by 4 bases; unmatched bases: 7. CDR1 is KGHSH, CDR2 LQKENI, per germline.

The V gene is TRBV2, the J gene TRBJ1-2; D not certain. This CDR3 is built from 11 residues. CDR1 is SNHLY, CDR2 FYNNEI, per germline. Trimming stripped 6 bases from V and 8 bases from J, with 10 bases between. The DNA for the CDR3 is TGTGCCAGCAGATCGGAGACCGGCTACACCTTC. It specifies CASRSETGYTF.

This clone was counted between two and nine times. The chain employs TRBV4-3 and TRBJ1-3, with 7 bases matching TRBD1. The CDR3 has 17 amino acids. The V gene end was trimmed by 4 bases and the J gene end by 0 bases; junction bases not matched to a gene: 9. Germline V gene data show CDR1 as LGHNA and CDR2 as YSLEER. The CDR3 region is CASSPAGTAHSGNTIYF. The CDR3, as DNA: TGCGCCAGCAGCCCTGCAGGGACAGCTCACTCTGGAAACACCATATATTTT.

This clone has just one count. The rearrangement uses TRBV4-1 and TRBJ2-5; 11 nucleotides line up with TRBD2. CDR3 length: 17 amino acids. CDR1 MGHRA and CDR2 YSYEKL come from the germline V gene. Trimming removed 4 bases from V and 1 base from J; junction bases left unmatched: 8. Here the CDR3 DNA reads TGCGCCAGCAGCCTGACACCGACTAGCGGGGTCCAAGAGACCCAGTACTTC. This sequence encodes CASSLTPTSGVQETQYF.

The rearrangement uses TRBV4-2 and TRBJ1-1, with a tentative D call TRBD1 (6 bases). Germline V gene data show CDR1 as LGHNA and CDR2 as YNFKEQ. CDR3 length: 16 amino acids. Trimming cost V 0 bases and J 4 bases, with 15 bases left between them. CDR3 nucleotides: TGTGCCAGCAGCCAAGAGGGGAGGGGGTCGGCCACTGAAGCTTTCTTT. Translation: CASSQEGRGSATEAFF.

V and J are TRBV2 and TRBJ2-7, with 12 nucleotides matching TRBD2. Germline-derived CDR1 and CDR2 are SNHLY and FYNNEI. The CDR3 spans 13 residues. With 10 bases clipped from V and 3 bases from J, the junction kept 4 bases outside the gene matches. The CDR3 nucleotides read TGTGCCACCCAGACTAGCGGGGGCTACGAGCAGTACTTC. Its translation is CATQTSGGYEQYF.

This chain connects TRBV7-9 to TRBJ2-3; 7 positions agree with TRBD1. This CDR3 region has 12 residues. V dropped 5 bases and J dropped 7; count of bases not matched to a gene: 3. Germline V gives CDR1 SEHNR, CDR2 FQNEAQ (reference sequence). This CDR3 reads CASSTGVNTQYF. Here the CDR3 DNA reads TGTGCCAGCAGCACAGGGGTGAATACGCAGTATTTT.

The gene calls are TRBV11-2 and TRBJ2-7; 9 positions match TRBD1. This CDR3 has 15 amino acids. CDR1 and CDR2 (germline): SGHAT, FQNNGV. J gave up 5 bases and V 5 bases, and 10 bases lay outside the gene matches. CDR3 in DNA: TGTGCCAGCAGCCACCGGGGACAGGGTTTGAACGAGCAGTACTTC. Translating it yields CASSHRGQGLNEQYF.

This chain joins TRBV15 and TRBJ2-7; TRBD2 might be the D (6 bases). Germline V gene sequence: CDR1 LNHNV, CDR2 YYDKDF (reference sequence). The CDR3 length is 11 residues. V lost 5 bases and J 7 bases, leaving 9 bases between the germline ends. The CDR3 region has the DNA TGTGCCACCAGCGGGGGAGGAGAGCAGTACTTC. It codes for CATSGGGEQYF.